This note documents a single T cell receptor (beta chain) sequence. What it recognizes is unknown. Its ends do not fully match the called genes, so a read error is possible. This entry is derived from a study of post-analysis software for immune sequencing data. The overall study: The study covered relapsing-remitting, secondary progressive and progressive-relapsing courses of multiple sclerosis.

Study-wide points: Co-batched samples clustered tightly together by F measure. The normalized Chao1 diversity of multiple sclerosis patients was significantly lower than that of controls. Elevated frequency relative to controls characterized four or five TRBV segments in patients, TRBV5-6, TRBV5-1 and TRBV20-1 among them.

This CDR3 is built from 16 residues. Germline CDR1 is LNHNV and CDR2 is YYDKDF (reference sequence). The TCR beta cDNA libraries contained unique molecular identifiers. Researchers reported about 500,000 cDNA molecules coming from roughly 0.93 to 9.6 million T cells. From the PCR reads, TCRdb called clonotypes with MiXCR, one entry per CDR3 protein. The sample includes hundreds of thousands of distinct CDR3 sequences, 25% to 30% of them seen just once. This rearrangement joins TRBV15 to TRBJ1-3; 7 positions agree with TRBD1. The clonotype originates from a girl aged 5 to 17 with multiple sclerosis. The sample comprised blood. CDR3 loop: CAASLPTGTGGNTIYF. DNA for the CDR3: TGTGCCGCCAGCCTTCCGACAGGGACGGGAGGAAACACCATATATTTT.